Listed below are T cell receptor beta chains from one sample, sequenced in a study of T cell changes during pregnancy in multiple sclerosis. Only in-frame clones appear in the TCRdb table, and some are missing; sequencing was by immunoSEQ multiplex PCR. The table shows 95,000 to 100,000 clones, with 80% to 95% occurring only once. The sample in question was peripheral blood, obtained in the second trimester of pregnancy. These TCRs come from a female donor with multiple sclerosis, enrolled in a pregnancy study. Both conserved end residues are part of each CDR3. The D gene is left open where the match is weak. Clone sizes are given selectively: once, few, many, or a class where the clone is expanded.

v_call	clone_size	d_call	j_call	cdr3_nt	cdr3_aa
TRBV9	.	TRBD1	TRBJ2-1	TGTGCCAGCAGCTTACAGGGGAATGAGCAGTTCTTC	CASSLQGNEQFF
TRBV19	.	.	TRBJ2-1	TGTGCCAGTAGAATGACTACCCCCTCCTACAATGAGCAGTTCTTC	CASRMTTPSYNEQFF
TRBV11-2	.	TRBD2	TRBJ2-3	TGTGCCAGCAGCCCACTAGCGGGAGGGCGGACAGATACGCAGTATTTT	CASSPLAGGRTDTQYF
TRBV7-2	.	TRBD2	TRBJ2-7	TGTGCCAGCAGCTCCCCCCCTGGGGCTAGCGGGGTCTCCTACGAGCAGTACTTC	CASSSPPGASGVSYEQYF
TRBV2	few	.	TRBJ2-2	TGTGCCAGCAGGCCCGAGTCCGGGAGTGGCACCGGGGAGCTGTTTTTT	CASRPESGSGTGELFF
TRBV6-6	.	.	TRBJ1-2	TGTGCCAGCAGTCCGACAGAAACCTATGGCTACACCTTC	CASSPTETYGYTF
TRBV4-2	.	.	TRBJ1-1	TGTGCCAGCAGCCAAGAAGGCCTGCCAGGGGACACTGAAGCTTTCTTT	CASSQEGLPGDTEAFF
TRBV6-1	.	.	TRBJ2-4	TGTGCCAGCAACCCCGGTCTAGCCAAAAACATTCAGTACTTC	CASNPGLAKNIQYF
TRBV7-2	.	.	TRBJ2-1	TGTGCCAGCAGCTTAGTTCTAGGAACCTACGACAATGAGCAGTTCTTC	CASSLVLGTYDNEQFF
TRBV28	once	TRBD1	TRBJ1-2	TGTGCCAGCAGTAGTCCTACCGGGACAGAAGACTTC	CASSSPTGTEDF
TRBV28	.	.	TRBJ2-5	TGTGCCAGCAGTTTTGTCGGGTTAGAGACCCAGTACTTC	CASSFVGLETQYF
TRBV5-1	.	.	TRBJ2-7	TGCGCCAGCGGTGGGGCAGCCTACGAGCAGTACTTC	CASGGAAYEQYF
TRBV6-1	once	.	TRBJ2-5	TGTGCCAGCAATAAGGGGAATCAAGAGACCCAGTACTTC	CASNKGNQETQYF
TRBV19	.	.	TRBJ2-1	TGTGCCAGTAGTAGAAGCCTATCCTACAATGAGCAGTTCTTC	CASSRSLSYNEQFF
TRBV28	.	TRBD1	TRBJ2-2	TGTGCCAGCAGCCTTTGGGACAGGGACATCAACCAGGGGGTCGGCACCGGGGAGCTGTTTTTT	CASSLWDRDINQGVGTGELFF
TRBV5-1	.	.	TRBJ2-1	TGCGCCAGCAGCGGGGTTGCGGGACTCTACAATGAGCAGTTCTTC	CASSGVAGLYNEQFF
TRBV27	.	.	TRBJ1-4	TGTGCCACAGGCAGGGATCGGGAAAAACTGTTTTTT	CATGRDREKLFF
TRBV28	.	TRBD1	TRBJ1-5	TGTGCCAGCAGTTTCTTCAGGGGGATTGTTCAGCCCCAGCATTTT	CASSFFRGIVQPQHF
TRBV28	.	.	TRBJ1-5	TGTGCCAGCAGTCTCAACAGGGATCAGCCCCAGCATTTT	CASSLNRDQPQHF
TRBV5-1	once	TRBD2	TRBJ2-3	TGCGCCAGCACCCGGGTAGCGGGAGTAAGGACAGATACGCAGTATTTT	CASTRVAGVRTDTQYF
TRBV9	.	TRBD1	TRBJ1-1	TGTGCCAGCAGCGTAGGGACAGGGTGGGGTGAAGCTTTCTTT	CASSVGTGWGEAFF
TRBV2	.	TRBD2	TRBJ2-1	TGTGCCAGCAGGGGACTAGTTCCCTACAATGAGCAGTTCTTC	CASRGLVPYNEQFF
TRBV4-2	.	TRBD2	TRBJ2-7	TGTGCCAGCAGCCAAGATAGGACTAGCGGCTACGAGCAGTACTTC	CASSQDRTSGYEQYF
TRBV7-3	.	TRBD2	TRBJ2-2	TGTGCCAGCAGCTTAGGAAATGCGGGAGGGTACACCGGGGAGCTGTTTTTT	CASSLGNAGGYTGELFF
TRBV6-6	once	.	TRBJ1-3	TGTGCCAGCAGTACCTTTAGTCGAAACACCATATATTTT	CASSTFSRNTIYF
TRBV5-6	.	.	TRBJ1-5	TGTGCCAGCAGCTTGATCGGGGGCAATCAGCCCCAGCATTTT	CASSLIGGNQPQHF
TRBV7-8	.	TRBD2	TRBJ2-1	TGTGCCAGCAGCTTGGCGGGGGAGAATGAGCAGTTCTTC	CASSLAGENEQFF
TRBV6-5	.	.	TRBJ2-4	TGTGCCAGCAGTTACTCGATCGGTTTAGCCAAAAACATTCAGTACTTC	CASSYSIGLAKNIQYF
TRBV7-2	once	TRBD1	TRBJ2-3	TGTGCCAGCAGCTTAGATTCAGGGGGCGCAGTAGATACGCAGTATTTT	CASSLDSGGAVDTQYF
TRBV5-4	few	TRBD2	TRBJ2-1	TGTGCCAGCAGCCGACTTAGGACAGCGGGAGGGCCGGGGAATGAGCAGTTCTTC	CASSRLRTAGGPGNEQFF
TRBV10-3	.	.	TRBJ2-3	TGTGCCATCTTAGGCGGGAACACAGATACGCAGTATTTT	CAILGGNTDTQYF
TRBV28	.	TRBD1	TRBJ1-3	TGTGCCAGCAGTTTCCGGGACAGGGGATACACCATATATTTT	CASSFRDRGYTIYF
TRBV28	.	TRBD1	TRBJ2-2	TGTGCCAGCAGTTTATGGGGGACAGGGGGCGCCGGGGAGCTGTTTTTT	CASSLWGTGGAGELFF
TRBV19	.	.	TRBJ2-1	TGTGCCAGTAGTATCTCAGGGAAGTCCTACAATGAGCAGTTCTTC	CASSISGKSYNEQFF
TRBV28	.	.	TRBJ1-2	TGTGCCAGCACCTTCCTGGGGGCAGGGGAAAGGAACTATGGCTACACCTTC	CASTFLGAGERNYGYTF
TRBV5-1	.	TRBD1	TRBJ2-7	TGCGCCAGCAGCTGGGGGACAGGGGCGGGCTACGAGCAGTACTTC	CASSWGTGAGYEQYF
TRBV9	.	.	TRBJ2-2	TGTGCCAGCAGCGTACTGGAGGGGCCCCCCACCGGGGAGCTGTTTTTT	CASSVLEGPPTGELFF